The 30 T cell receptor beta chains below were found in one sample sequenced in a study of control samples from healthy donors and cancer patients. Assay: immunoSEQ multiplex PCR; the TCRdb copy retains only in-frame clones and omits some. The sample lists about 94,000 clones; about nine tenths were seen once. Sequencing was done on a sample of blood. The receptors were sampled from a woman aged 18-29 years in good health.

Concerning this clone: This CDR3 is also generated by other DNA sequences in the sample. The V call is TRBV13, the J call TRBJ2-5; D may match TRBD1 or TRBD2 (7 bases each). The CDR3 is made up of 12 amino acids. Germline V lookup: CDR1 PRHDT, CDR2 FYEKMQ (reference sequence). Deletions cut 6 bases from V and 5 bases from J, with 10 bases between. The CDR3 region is CASSQGGETQYF. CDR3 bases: TGTGCCAGCAGTCAGGGGGGGGAGACCCAGTACTTC.

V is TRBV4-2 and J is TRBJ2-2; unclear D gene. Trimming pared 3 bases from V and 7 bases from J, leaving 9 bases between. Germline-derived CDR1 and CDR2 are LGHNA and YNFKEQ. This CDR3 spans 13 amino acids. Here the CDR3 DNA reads TGTGCCAGCAGCCACGGTTTGGACGGGGAGCTGTTTTTT. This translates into CASSHGLDGELFF.

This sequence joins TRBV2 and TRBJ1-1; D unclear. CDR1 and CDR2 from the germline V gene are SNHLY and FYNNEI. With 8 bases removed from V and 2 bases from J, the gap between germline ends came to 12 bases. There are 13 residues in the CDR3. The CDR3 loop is CASLAGFNTEAFF. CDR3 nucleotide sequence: TGTGCCAGCCTTGCTGGGTTTAACACTGAAGCTTTCTTT.

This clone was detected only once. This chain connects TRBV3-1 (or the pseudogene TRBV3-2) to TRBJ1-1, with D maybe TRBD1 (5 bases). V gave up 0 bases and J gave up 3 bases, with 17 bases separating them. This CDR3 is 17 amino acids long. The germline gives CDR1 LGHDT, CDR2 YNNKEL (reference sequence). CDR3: CASSQDARTLGDTEAFF. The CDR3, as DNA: TGTGCCAGCAGCCAAGACGCCCGAACCCTGGGGGACACTGAAGCTTTCTTT.

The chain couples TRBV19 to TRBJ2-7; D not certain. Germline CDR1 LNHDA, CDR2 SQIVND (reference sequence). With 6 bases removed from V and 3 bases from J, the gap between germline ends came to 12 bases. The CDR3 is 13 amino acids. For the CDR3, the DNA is TGTGCCAGTAGCTCCCAAGGGCTCTACGAGCAGTACTTC. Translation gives CASSSQGLYEQYF.

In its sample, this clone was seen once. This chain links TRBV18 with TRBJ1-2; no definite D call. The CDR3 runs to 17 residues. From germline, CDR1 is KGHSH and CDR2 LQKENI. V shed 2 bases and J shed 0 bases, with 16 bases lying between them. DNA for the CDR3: TGTGCCAGCTCACCAGCGCTATCGGGCGGAGCTAACTATGGCTACACCTTC. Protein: CASSPALSGGANYGYTF.

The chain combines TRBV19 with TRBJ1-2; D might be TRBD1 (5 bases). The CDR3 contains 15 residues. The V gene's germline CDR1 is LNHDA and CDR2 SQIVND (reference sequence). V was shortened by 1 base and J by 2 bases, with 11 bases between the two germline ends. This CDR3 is CASSIGPGRNYGYTF. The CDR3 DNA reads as TGTGCCAGTAGTATAGGTCCAGGGAGGAACTATGGCTACACCTTC.

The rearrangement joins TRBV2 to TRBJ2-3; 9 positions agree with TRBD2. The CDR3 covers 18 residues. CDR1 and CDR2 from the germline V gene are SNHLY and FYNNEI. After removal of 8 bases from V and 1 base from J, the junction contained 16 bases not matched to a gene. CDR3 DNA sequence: TGTGCCAGCCTGGTTCTCCCATGGCGGGAGGGGGGCACAGATACGCAGTATTTT. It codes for CASLVLPWREGGTDTQYF.

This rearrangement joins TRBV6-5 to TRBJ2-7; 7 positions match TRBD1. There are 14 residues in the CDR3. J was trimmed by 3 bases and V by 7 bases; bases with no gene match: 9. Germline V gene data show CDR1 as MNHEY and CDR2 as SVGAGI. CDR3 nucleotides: TGTGCCAGCACGGACGGGACAGACGTCTACGAGCAGTACTTC. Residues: CASTDGTDVYEQYF.

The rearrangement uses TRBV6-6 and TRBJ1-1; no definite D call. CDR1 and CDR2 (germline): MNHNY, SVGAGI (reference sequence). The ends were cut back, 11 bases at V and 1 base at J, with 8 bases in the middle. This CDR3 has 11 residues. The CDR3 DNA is TGTGCCTCACAGCAGAACACTGAAGCTTTCTTT. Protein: CASQQNTEAFF.

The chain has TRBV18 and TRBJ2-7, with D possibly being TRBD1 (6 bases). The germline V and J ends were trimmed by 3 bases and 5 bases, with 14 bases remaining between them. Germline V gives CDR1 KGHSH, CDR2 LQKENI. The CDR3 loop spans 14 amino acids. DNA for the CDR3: TGTGCCAGCTCACCCCAAGGAGGACAGAACGAGCAGTACTTC. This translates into CASSPQGGQNEQYF.

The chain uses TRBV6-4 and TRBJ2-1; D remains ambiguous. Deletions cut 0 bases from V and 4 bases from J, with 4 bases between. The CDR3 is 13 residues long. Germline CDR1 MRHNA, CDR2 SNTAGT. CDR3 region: CASSDSEYNEQFF. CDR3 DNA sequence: TGTGCCAGCAGTGACTCGGAGTACAATGAGCAGTTCTTC.

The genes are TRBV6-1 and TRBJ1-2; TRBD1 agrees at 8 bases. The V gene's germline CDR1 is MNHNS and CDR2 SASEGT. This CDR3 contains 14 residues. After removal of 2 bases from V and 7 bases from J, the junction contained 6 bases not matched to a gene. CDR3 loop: CASSELAGGIGYTF. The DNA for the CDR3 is TGTGCCAGCAGTGAATTGGCAGGGGGCATTGGCTACACCTTC.

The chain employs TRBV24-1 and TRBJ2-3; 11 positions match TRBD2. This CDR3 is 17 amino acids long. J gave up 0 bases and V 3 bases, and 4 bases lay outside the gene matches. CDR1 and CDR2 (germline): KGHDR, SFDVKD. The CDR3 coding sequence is TGTGCCACCAGTGATACCGGGACTAGCGGCAGCACAGATACGCAGTATTTT. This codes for CATSDTGTSGSTDTQYF.

CDR3 nucleotide sequence: TGTGCCAGCAGCCAAGAGGTCAGGGCAACTAATGAAAAACTGTTTTTT. Protein sequence: CASSQEVRATNEKLFF. The chain carries TRBV4-2 and TRBJ1-4; tentatively, D is TRBD1 (5 bases). The CDR3 contains 16 residues. Per germline, CDR1 LGHNA and CDR2 YNFKEQ. Trimming pared 0 bases from V and 0 bases from J, leaving 8 bases between.

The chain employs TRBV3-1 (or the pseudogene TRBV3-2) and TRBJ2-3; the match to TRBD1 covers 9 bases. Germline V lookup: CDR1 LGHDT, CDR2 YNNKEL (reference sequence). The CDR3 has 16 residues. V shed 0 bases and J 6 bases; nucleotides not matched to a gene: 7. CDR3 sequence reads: CASSQERDRVQDTQYF. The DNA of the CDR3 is TGTGCCAGCAGCCAAGAACGGGACAGGGTGCAGGATACGCAGTATTTT.

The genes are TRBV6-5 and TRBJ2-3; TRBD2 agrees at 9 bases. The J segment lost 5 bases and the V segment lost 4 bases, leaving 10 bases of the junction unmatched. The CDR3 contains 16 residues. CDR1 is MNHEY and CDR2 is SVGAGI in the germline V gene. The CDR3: CASSFSPRGGEDTQYF. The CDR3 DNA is TGTGCCAGCAGTTTTTCCCCGCGGGGGGGCGAAGATACGCAGTATTTT.

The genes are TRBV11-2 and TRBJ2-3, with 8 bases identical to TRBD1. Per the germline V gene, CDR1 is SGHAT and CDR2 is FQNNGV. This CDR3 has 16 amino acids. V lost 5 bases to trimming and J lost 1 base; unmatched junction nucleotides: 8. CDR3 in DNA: TGTGCCAGCAGCCGGAGACAGGGGCGGGGCACAGATACGCAGTATTTT. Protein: CASSRRQGRGTDTQYF.

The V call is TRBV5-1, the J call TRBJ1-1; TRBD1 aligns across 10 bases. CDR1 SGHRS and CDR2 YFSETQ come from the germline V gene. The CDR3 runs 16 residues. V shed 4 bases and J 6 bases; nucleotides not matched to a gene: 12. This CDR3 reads CASSQPPGQGSPEAFF. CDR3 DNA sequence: TGCGCCAGCAGCCAACCGCCGGGACAGGGGTCCCCTGAAGCTTTCTTT.

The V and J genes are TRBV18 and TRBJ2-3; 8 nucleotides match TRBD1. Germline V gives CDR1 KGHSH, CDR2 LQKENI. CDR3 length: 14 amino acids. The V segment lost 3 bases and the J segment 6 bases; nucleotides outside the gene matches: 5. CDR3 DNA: TGTGCCAGCTCACCCAGGGGGCTGGTGGATACGCAGTATTTT. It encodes CASSPRGLVDTQYF.

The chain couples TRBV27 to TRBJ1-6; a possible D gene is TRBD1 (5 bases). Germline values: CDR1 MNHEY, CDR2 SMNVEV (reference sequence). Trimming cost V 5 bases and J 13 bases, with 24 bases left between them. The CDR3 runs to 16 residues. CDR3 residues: CASSPKNWGKGFPLHF. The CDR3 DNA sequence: TGTGCCAGCAGTCCGAAGAATTGGGGGAAAGGCTTTCCCCTCCACTTT.

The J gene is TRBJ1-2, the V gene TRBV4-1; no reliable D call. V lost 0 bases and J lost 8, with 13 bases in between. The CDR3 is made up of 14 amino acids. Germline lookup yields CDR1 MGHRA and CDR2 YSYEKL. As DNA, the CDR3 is TGCGCCAGCAGCCAAGAATATAACGTAATGGGCTACACCTTC. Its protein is CASSQEYNVMGYTF.

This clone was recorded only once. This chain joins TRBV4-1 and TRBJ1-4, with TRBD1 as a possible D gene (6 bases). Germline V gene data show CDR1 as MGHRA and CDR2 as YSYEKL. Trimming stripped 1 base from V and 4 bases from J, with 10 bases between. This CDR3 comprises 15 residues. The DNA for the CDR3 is TGCGCCAGCAGCCAAGTAAGGGGGTTTAATGAAAAACTGTTTTTT. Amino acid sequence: CASSQVRGFNEKLFF.

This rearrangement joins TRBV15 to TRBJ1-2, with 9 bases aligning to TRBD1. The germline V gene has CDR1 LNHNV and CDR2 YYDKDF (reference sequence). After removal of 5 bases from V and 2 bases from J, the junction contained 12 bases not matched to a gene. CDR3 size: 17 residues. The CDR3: CATSSRDRGRANYGYTF. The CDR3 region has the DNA TGTGCCACCAGCTCCCGCGACAGGGGGAGGGCGAACTATGGCTACACCTTC.

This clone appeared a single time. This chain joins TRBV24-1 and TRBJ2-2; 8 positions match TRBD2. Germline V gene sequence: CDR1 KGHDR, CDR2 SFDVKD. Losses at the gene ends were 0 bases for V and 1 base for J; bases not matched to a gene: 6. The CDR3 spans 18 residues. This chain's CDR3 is CATSDLPGLAGNTGELFF. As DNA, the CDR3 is TGTGCCACCAGTGATTTGCCCGGGCTAGCGGGGAACACCGGGGAGCTGTTTTTT.

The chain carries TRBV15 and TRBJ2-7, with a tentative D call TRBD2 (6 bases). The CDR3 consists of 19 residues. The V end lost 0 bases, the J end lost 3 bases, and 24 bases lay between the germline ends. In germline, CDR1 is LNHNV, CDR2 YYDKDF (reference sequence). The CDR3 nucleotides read TGTGCCACCAGCAGAGAGGTCCAACACCGGGACTCCAGGAGCTACGAGCAGTACTTC. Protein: CATSREVQHRDSRSYEQYF.

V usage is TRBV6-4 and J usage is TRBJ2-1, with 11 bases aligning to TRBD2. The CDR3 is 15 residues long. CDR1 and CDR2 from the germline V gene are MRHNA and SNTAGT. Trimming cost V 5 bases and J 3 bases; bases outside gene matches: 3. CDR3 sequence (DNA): TGTGCCAGCAGTATGGGGACTAGCGGCTACAATGAGCAGTTCTTC. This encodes CASSMGTSGYNEQFF.

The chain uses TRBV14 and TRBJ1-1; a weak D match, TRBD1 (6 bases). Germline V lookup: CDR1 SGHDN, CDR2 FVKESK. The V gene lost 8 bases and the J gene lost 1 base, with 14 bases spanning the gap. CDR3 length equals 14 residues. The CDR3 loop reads CASGSTGSNTEAFF. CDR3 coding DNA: TGTGCCAGCGGGTCGACAGGTTCGAACACTGAAGCTTTCTTT.

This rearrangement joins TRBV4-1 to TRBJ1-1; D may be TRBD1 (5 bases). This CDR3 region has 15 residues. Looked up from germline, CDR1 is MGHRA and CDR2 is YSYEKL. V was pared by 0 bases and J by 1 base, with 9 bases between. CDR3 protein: CASSQEMRGNTEAFF. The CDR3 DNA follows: TGCGCCAGCAGCCAAGAAATGAGGGGGAACACTGAAGCTTTCTTT.

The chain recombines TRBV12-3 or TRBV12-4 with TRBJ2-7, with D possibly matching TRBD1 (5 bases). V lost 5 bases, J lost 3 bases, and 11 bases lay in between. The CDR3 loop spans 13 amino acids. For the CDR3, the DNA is TGTGCCAGCAGTCCAGGGCCTTACTACGAGCAGTACTTC. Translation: CASSPGPYYEQYF.